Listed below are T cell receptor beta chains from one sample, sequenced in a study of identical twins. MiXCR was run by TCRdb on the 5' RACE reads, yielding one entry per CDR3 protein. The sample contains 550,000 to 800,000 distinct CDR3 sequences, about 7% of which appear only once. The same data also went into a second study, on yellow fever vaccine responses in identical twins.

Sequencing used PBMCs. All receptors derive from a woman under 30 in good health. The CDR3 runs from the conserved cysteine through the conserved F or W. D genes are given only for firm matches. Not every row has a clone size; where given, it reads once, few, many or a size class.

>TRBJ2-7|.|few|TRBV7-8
TGTGCCAGCAGCTTAGGCGGGAAAGTCTACGAGCAGTACTTC
CASSLGGKVYEQYF
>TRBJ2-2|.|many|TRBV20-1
TGCAGTGCTAGACAGGGGACCAACACCGGGGAGCTGTTTTTT
CSARQGTNTGELFF
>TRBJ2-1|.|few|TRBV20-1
TGCAGTGCTAGAGGCAACTACGTCAATGAGCAGTTCTTC
CSARGNYVNEQFF
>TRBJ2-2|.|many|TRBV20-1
TGCAGTGCGCAAGATCAGGGTTTCGCCGGGGAGCTGTTTTTT
CSAQDQGFAGELFF
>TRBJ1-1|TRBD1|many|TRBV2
TGTGCCAGCAGGGCAGGGGGCAGGACTGAAGCTTTCTTT
CASRAGGRTEAFF
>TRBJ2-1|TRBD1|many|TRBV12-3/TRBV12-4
TGTGCCAGCAGTTTAAGAGGGGGCCCATACAATGAGCAGTTCTTC
CASSLRGGPYNEQFF
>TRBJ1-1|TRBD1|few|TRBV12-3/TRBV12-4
TGTGCCAGCAGAAGAACAGGGGGCGCATTAATGGCTTTCTTT
CASRRTGGALMAFF
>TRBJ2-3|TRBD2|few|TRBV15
TGTGCCACCAGCAGAGATCTAGCGGGAACTCTAGATACGCAGTATTTT
CATSRDLAGTLDTQYF
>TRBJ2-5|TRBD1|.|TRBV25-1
TGTGCCAGCAGTGAAATGGGACAGGGGAAAGAGACCCAGTACTTC
CASSEMGQGKETQYF
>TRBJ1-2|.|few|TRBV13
TGTGCCAGCACCCTAACGGGGGGGGCGCAAGGCTACACCTTC
CASTLTGGAQGYTF
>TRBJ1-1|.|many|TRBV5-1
TGCGCCAGCAGCCAAACCTCTGGGGGTGGGGCTGAAGCTTTCTTT
CASSQTSGGGAEAFF
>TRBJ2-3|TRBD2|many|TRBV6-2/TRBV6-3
TGTGCCAGCAGTCAGGGACTAGCGGGGGCGTATTTT
CASSQGLAGAYF
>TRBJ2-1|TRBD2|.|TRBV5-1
TGCGCCAGCAGCCGCCCTCCGGCGAGCGGGGCACACAATGAGCAGTTCTTC
CASSRPPASGAHNEQFF
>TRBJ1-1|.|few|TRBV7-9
TGTGCCAGCAGCTCCCCTCTCGCTGGAGCTTTCTTT
CASSSPLAGAFF
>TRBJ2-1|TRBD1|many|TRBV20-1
TGCAGTGCTAGAGCAGGGCCTCCGGGACAGGGCCTTTACAATGAGCAGTTCTTC
CSARAGPPGQGLYNEQFF
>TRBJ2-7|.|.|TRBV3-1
TGTGCCAGCAGCCGAGGACAGCAAACCTCCTACGAGCAGTACTTC
CASSRGQQTSYEQYF
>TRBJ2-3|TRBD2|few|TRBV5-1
TGCGCCAGCAGCTTACCTAGCGGCCCCACAGATACGCAGTATTTT
CASSLPSGPTDTQYF
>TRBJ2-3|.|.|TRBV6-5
TGTGCCAGCAGTTCCTTAGGACGCTTTAGCACAGATACGCAGTATTTT
CASSSLGRFSTDTQYF
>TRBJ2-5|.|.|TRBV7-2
TGTGCCAGCAGCTTCTACAAAAGAGCAGGCGAGACCCAGTACTTC
CASSFYKRAGETQYF
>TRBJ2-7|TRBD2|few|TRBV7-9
TGTGCCAGCAGCTTAGCGGAGGGAGGGCCAAGGCACGAGCAGTACTTC
CASSLAEGGPRHEQYF
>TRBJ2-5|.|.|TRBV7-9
TGTGCCAGCAGCTTTATGGACAAAGGGACCCAGTACTTC
CASSFMDKGTQYF
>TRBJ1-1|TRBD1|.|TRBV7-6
TGTGCCAGCAGCTTATCCCCGGGACAGGGAAGAAAGAACACTGAAGCTTTCTTT
CASSLSPGQGRKNTEAFF
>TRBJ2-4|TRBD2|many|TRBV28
TGTGCCAGCAGGTCTGCGGGGGGGGGCAGTGCCAAAAACATTCAGTACTTC
CASRSAGGGSAKNIQYF
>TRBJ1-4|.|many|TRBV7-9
TGTGCCAGCAAATCTCAGGGCGGGTTAAATGAAAAACTGTTTTTT
CASKSQGGLNEKLFF
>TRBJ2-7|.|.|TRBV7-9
TGTGCCAGCAGCTCGCATACCACGCCGGACTACGAGCAGTACTTC
CASSSHTTPDYEQYF
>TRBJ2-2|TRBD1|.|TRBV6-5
TGTGCCAGCATTAGAGGGGGCGAGACCGGGGAGCTGTTTTTT
CASIRGGETGELFF
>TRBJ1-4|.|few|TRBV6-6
TGTGCCAGCAGTTACACCGAAGGGGAAAAACTGTTTTTT
CASSYTEGEKLFF
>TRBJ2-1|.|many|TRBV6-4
TGTGCCAGCAGTGACGGAGGGGGCAATGGTGAGCAGTTCTTC
CASSDGGGNGEQFF
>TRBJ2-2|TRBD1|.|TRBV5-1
TGCGCCAGCAGCGATCCGGGACAGGGGACAACGAACACCGGGGAGCTGTTTTTT
CASSDPGQGTTNTGELFF
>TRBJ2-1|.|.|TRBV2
TGTGCCAGCAAGCAAGGGGGAGGGCTCACCAATGAGCAGTTCTTC
CASKQGGGLTNEQFF
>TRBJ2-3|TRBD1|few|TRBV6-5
TGTGCCAGCAGTTGGGGATCCGGGACAGGTGGGGATACGCAGTATTTT
CASSWGSGTGGDTQYF
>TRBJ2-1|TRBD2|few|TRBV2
TGTGCCAGCAGTGACGGACTAGCGGGAGGGGGTGAGCAGTTCTTC
CASSDGLAGGGEQFF
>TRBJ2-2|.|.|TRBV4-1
TGCGCCAGCAGCCGGCAACCGGGCCCCGAGAGCACCGGGGAGCTGTTTTTT
CASSRQPGPESTGELFF
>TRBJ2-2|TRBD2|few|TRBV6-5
TGTGCCAGCAGTTACGGCGCCGGGGGGAGGAACACCGGGGAGCTGTTTTTT
CASSYGAGGRNTGELFF
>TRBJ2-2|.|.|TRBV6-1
TGTGCCAGCACCGACCGGGGAACCGGGGAGCTGTTTTTT
CASTDRGTGELFF
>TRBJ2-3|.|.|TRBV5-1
TGCGCCAGCAGCTCCGGGGACTCAGATACGCAGTATTTT
CASSSGDSDTQYF
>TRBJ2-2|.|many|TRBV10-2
TGCGCCAGCAGTGAGGAGCAGGGACTCACCGGGGAGCTGTTTTTT
CASSEEQGLTGELFF
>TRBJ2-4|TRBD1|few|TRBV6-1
TGTGCCAGCAGCGATACCGGGACAGGGAAAAACATTCAGTACTTC
CASSDTGTGKNIQYF
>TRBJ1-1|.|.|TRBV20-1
TGCAGTGCTAGAGAAGTAGTAAGGGAAGCTTTCTTT
CSAREVVREAFF
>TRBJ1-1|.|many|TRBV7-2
TGTGCCAGCAGCCGACCGGGTCGGGACACTGAAGCTTTCTTT
CASSRPGRDTEAFF
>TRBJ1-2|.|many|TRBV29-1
TGCAGCGTCGCCCAGACAGACAGTTTCAATGGCTACACCTTC
CSVAQTDSFNGYTF
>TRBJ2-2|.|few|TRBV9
TGTGCCAGCAGCGTAGAGTCATGGGGCACCGGGGAGCTGTTTTTT
CASSVESWGTGELFF
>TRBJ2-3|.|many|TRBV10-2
TGCGCCAGCAGTGAGAGGGTGGACACAAGCACAGATACGCAGTATTTT
CASSERVDTSTDTQYF
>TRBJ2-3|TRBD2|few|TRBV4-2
TGTGCCAGCAGCCAAGACCCGCAGCGGGGCGGGCGCGCAGATACGCAGTATTTT
CASSQDPQRGGRADTQYF
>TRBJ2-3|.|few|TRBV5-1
TGCGCCAGCAGCTCGGACCGCACAGATACGCAGTATTTT
CASSSDRTDTQYF
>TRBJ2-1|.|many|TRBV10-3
TGTGCCATCGCGACATCCTCGAGCTCCTACAATGAGCAGTTCTTC
CAIATSSSSYNEQFF